This is a list of T cell receptor beta chains from one sample in a study of T cell responses to AZD1222 COVID-19 vaccine. Generated by immunoSEQ multiplex PCR, the TCRdb table keeps only in-frame clones and is missing some. The repertoire holds roughly 79,000 clones, with roughly 80% as singletons. Sequencing used peripheral blood, obtained on day 0 of AZD1222 vaccination. These receptors all come from an adult in good health. The CDR3 runs from the conserved cysteine through the conserved F or W. D genes are given only for firm matches. Expanded clones are given a class, and other clones once, few, many or no size at all.

TGTGCCAGCTCACCACCGAGTTTTAGGGCAGGGGAGACCCAGTACTTC CASSPPSFRAGETQYF NA 16 TRBJ2-5 NA TRBV18
TGTGCCAGCACCCTACAGGTGAACACTGAAGCTTTCTTT CASTLQVNTEAFF NA 13 TRBJ1-1 NA TRBV28
TGCGCCAGCAGCACCGCGGGGTCCTACAATGAGCAGTTCTTC CASSTAGSYNEQFF few 14 TRBJ2-1 NA TRBV4-1
TGTGCCAGTAGTTCCGTAGCGGGAGGAACCAAAAACATTCAGTACTTC CASSSVAGGTKNIQYF NA 16 TRBJ2-4 TRBD2 TRBV19
TGTGCCAGTACCCTTTCAGGGGTTCTTTATGGCTACACCTTC CASTLSGVLYGYTF NA 14 TRBJ1-2 NA TRBV19
TGCGCCAGCGGAACAGGGGCCGATACGCAGTATTTT CASGTGADTQYF NA 12 TRBJ2-3 TRBD1 TRBV5-1
TGTGCCAGCAGCACACTAGGGAGGGCCGAGCAGTACTTC CASSTLGRAEQYF NA 13 TRBJ2-7 TRBD2 TRBV6-5
TGTGCCAGCAGCGGAAGGGCCTCCCAAGAGACCCAGTACTTC CASSGRASQETQYF few 14 TRBJ2-5 NA TRBV7-2
TGTGCCAGCAGTTCGGGAATGAACACTGAAGCTTTCTTT CASSSGMNTEAFF few 13 TRBJ1-1 NA TRBV28
TGTGCCAGCTCTCAACAACCGTACCAAGAGACCCAGTACTTC CASSQQPYQETQYF NA 14 TRBJ2-5 NA TRBV18
TGTGCCTGGAGATCGTACGATGAGCAGTTCTTC CAWRSYDEQFF NA 11 TRBJ2-1 NA TRBV30
TGTGCCAGCTCACCAATAGCGGCCAGTTGGACCTACAATGAGCAGTTCTTC CASSPIAASWTYNEQFF NA 17 TRBJ2-1 NA TRBV18
TGTGCCAGCAGCCCCGACAGGGGGTCGGGCTACACCTTC CASSPDRGSGYTF NA 13 TRBJ1-2 TRBD1 TRBV7-6
TGTGCCAGCTCCCTATGGGGGAGGGCCTCCGACGAGCAGTACTTC CASSLWGRASDEQYF NA 15 TRBJ2-7 TRBD2 TRBV19
TGTGCCTGGAGCGCCGGGACCTTCTCCTACGAGCAGTACTTC CAWSAGTFSYEQYF NA 14 TRBJ2-7 NA TRBV30